These 18 T cell receptor beta chains came from one sample sequenced in a study of cytomegalovirus exposure and HLA in healthy donors. It was with 60 Vbeta and 13 Jbeta primers that the PCR ran. Profiled with immunoSEQ multiplex PCR; TCRdb holds only in-frame clones, not every one. Among about 160,000 clones, around 80% were seen once, and the ten largest hold around 9.8%. The source material was PBMCs. These receptors were collected from a young man in good health and CMV-seropositive.

As concerns this clone: The junction shows a germline mismatch at one end, possibly a read error. The V gene is TRBV7-9, the J gene TRBJ1-2; D gene unclear. Germline values: CDR1 SEHNR, CDR2 FQNEAQ (reference sequence). The CDR3 has 10 residues. As DNA, the CDR3 is TGTTCCAGCAGCCCCCTGTACTACACCTTC. Its translation: CSSSPLYYTF.

The CDR3: CASSMGTSGTEQFF. CDR3 nucleotide sequence: TGTGCCAGTAGTATGGGGACTAGCGGGACTGAGCAGTTCTTC. The rearrangement uses TRBV19 and TRBJ2-1, with 13 bases lining up with TRBD2. This CDR3 is 14 amino acids long. J lost 9 bases, V lost 3 bases, and 2 bases had no gene match. The germline V gene has CDR1 LNHDA and CDR2 SQIVND (reference sequence).

The V gene is TRBV7-9, the J gene TRBJ2-3; D is undetermined. V dropped 5 bases and J dropped 4 bases, with 10 bases sitting between them. This CDR3 has 13 amino acids. Germline lookup yields CDR1 SEHNR and CDR2 FQNEAQ (reference sequence). The CDR3 DNA reads as TGTGCCAGCAGCCCTACTTTGCCAGATACGCAGTATTTT. This codes for CASSPTLPDTQYF.

The genes are TRBV6-6 and TRBJ1-1; unclear D gene. V was pared by 5 bases and J by 12 bases, with 16 bases between. The CDR3 has 12 amino acids. The germline CDR1 and CDR2 sequences are MNHNY and SVGAGI (reference sequence). DNA for the CDR3: TGTGCCAGCAGTACGGGGTCCAGGATAACTTTCTTT. This translates into CASSTGSRITFF.

The chain recombines TRBV5-3 with TRBJ1-1, with 9 positions matching TRBD1. TRBV5-3 belongs to the ORF category, with a function that is uncertain. CDR3 length: 17 amino acids. Unmatched junction bases numbered 8, after V lost 2 bases and J lost 0 bases. In DNA form, the CDR3 reads TGTGCCAGAAGCTTCCGGACAGGGGCCCCCATGAACACTGAAGCTTTCTTT. Its translation is CARSFRTGAPMNTEAFF.

The CDR3 region is CSVEQTGGYTEAFF. The CDR3 nucleotides read TGCAGCGTTGAACAGACAGGGGGTTACACTGAAGCTTTCTTT. The chain combines TRBV29-1 with TRBJ1-1; 9 nucleotides align to TRBD1. The CDR3 has 14 amino acids. Germline-derived CDR1 and CDR2 are SQVTM and ANQGSEA. After removal of 2 bases from V and 3 bases from J, the junction contained 4 bases not matched to a gene.

The gene calls are TRBV6-1 and TRBJ1-4; 12 nucleotides match TRBD1. The trim removed 2 bases at V and 8 bases at J, leaving 6 bases unmatched. Germline V gene data show CDR1 as MNHNS and CDR2 as SASEGT. CDR3 size: 16 residues. The CDR3 nucleotides read TGTGCCAGCAGTGAAAGGGACAGGGGGCGGTTGGAAAAACTGTTTTTT. It specifies CASSERDRGRLEKLFF.

CDR3: CASSVTRGLGGELFF. CDR3 DNA sequence: TGTGCCAGCAGCGTGACGCGGGGGCTCGGCGGGGAGCTGTTTTTT. The J gene is TRBJ2-2, the V gene TRBV4-2; TRBD2 is a possible D gene (7 bases). Germline CDR1 LGHNA, CDR2 YNFKEQ. V lost 5 bases, J lost 7 bases, and 17 bases lay in between. The CDR3 has 15 amino acids.

This clone was detected once. This sequence joins TRBV2 and TRBJ2-3; TRBD2 agrees at 8 bases. V shed 6 bases and J 0 bases; nucleotides not matched to a gene: 8. The germline gives CDR1 SNHLY, CDR2 FYNNEI. The CDR3 is 16 residues long. The CDR3 DNA reads TGTGCCAGCAGAATAGGACTAGCAGTTAGCACAGATACGCAGTATTTT. Translated: CASRIGLAVSTDTQYF.

The chain recombines TRBV5-1 with TRBJ2-5; D gene uncertain. Germline CDR1 is SGHRS and CDR2 is YFSETQ. The CDR3 spans 11 residues. Trimming stripped 4 bases from V and 4 bases from J, with 5 bases between. The CDR3 loop is CASSTRETQYF. CDR3 coding DNA: TGCGCCAGCAGCACTCGAGAGACCCAGTACTTC. Looking up the rest from reference TRBV5-1 and TRBJ2-5 gives the full variable domain: KAGVTQTPRYLIKTRGQQVTLSCSPISGHRSVSWYQQTPGQGLQFLFEYFSETQRNKGNFPGRFSGRQFSNSRSEMNVSTLELGDSALYLCASSTRETQYFGPGTRLLVL.

This chain joins TRBV25-1 and TRBJ2-5; no firm D call. The CDR3 loop spans 16 amino acids. Trimming took 1 base from V and 5 from J, leaving 17 bases between them. The V gene's germline CDR1 is MGHDK and CDR2 SYGVNS. DNA for the CDR3: TGTGCCAGCAGTGAATCCCCGCAAATAACAATCGAGACCCAGTACTTC. Its protein product is CASSESPQITIETQYF.

V is TRBV4-1 and J is TRBJ1-2, with D possibly TRBD1 on 6 matching bases. CDR3 length: 14 amino acids. V was cut by 1 base and J by 7 bases, with 13 bases left in between. Germline V gene sequence: CDR1 MGHRA, CDR2 YSYEKL. CDR3: CASSQAAGEGGYTF. CDR3 sequence (DNA): TGCGCCAGCAGCCAAGCAGCAGGGGAGGGTGGCTACACCTTC.

The rearrangement links TRBV6-1 to TRBJ2-1; TRBD2 is a possible D gene (6 bases). The germline gives CDR1 MNHNS, CDR2 SASEGT. V lost 3 bases, J lost 4 bases, and 16 bases lay in between. The CDR3 totals 16 residues. CDR3 coding DNA: TGTGCCAGCAGTGACGCGTCTAGCGAGAAATACAATGAGCAGTTCTTC. This sequence encodes CASSDASSEKYNEQFF.

This rearrangement joins TRBV29-1 to TRBJ1-4; 10 positions agree with TRBD1. Germline lookup yields CDR1 SQVTM and CDR2 ANQGSEA. CDR3 size: 14 residues. J lost 7 bases, V lost 4 bases, and 6 bases had no gene match. CDR3 protein: CSVGSGTGAEKLFF. CDR3 nucleotide sequence: TGCAGCGTTGGGTCCGGGACAGGGGCTGAAAAACTGTTTTTT.

The V call is TRBV5-1, the J call TRBJ2-1; 7 nucleotides line up with TRBD2. CDR3 length: 16 residues. CDR1 is SGHRS and CDR2 is YFSETQ in the germline V gene. The V gene end was trimmed by 0 bases and the J gene end by 2 bases; junction bases not matched to a gene: 5. The CDR3 loop reads CASSLGGGAAYNEQFF. The CDR3 bases are TGCGCCAGCAGCTTGGGGGGGGGAGCTGCCTACAATGAGCAGTTCTTC.

This clone has more than one count but fewer than ten. The genes are TRBV4-2 and TRBJ2-7; 9 bases fit TRBD1. The germline gives CDR1 LGHNA, CDR2 YNFKEQ. The CDR3 contains 16 residues. J lost 3 bases, V lost 2 bases, and 8 bases had no gene match. CDR3 DNA: TGTGCCAGCAGCCAAACTTACGGACAGGGGCACTACGAGCAGTACTTC. Residues: CASSQTYGQGHYEQYF.

The CDR3 protein is CASGVGPNTGELFF. CDR3 DNA sequence: TGTGCCAGCGGTGTGGGGCCGAACACCGGGGAGCTGTTTTTT. The gene calls are TRBV27 and TRBJ2-2; possible D gene TRBD1, 5 bases. The CDR3 has 14 amino acids. Germline values: CDR1 MNHEY, CDR2 SMNVEV (reference sequence). V lost 8 bases, J lost 0 bases, and 10 bases lay in between.

This chain joins TRBV19 and TRBJ1-1; D not certain. Germline values: CDR1 LNHDA, CDR2 SQIVND (reference sequence). The ends were cut back, 9 bases at V and 5 bases at J, with 10 bases in the middle. The CDR3 sequence is 11 residues long. CDR3 bases: TGTGCCAGCGCCGGGTGGACTGAAGCTTTCTTT. It yields the protein CASAGWTEAFF.